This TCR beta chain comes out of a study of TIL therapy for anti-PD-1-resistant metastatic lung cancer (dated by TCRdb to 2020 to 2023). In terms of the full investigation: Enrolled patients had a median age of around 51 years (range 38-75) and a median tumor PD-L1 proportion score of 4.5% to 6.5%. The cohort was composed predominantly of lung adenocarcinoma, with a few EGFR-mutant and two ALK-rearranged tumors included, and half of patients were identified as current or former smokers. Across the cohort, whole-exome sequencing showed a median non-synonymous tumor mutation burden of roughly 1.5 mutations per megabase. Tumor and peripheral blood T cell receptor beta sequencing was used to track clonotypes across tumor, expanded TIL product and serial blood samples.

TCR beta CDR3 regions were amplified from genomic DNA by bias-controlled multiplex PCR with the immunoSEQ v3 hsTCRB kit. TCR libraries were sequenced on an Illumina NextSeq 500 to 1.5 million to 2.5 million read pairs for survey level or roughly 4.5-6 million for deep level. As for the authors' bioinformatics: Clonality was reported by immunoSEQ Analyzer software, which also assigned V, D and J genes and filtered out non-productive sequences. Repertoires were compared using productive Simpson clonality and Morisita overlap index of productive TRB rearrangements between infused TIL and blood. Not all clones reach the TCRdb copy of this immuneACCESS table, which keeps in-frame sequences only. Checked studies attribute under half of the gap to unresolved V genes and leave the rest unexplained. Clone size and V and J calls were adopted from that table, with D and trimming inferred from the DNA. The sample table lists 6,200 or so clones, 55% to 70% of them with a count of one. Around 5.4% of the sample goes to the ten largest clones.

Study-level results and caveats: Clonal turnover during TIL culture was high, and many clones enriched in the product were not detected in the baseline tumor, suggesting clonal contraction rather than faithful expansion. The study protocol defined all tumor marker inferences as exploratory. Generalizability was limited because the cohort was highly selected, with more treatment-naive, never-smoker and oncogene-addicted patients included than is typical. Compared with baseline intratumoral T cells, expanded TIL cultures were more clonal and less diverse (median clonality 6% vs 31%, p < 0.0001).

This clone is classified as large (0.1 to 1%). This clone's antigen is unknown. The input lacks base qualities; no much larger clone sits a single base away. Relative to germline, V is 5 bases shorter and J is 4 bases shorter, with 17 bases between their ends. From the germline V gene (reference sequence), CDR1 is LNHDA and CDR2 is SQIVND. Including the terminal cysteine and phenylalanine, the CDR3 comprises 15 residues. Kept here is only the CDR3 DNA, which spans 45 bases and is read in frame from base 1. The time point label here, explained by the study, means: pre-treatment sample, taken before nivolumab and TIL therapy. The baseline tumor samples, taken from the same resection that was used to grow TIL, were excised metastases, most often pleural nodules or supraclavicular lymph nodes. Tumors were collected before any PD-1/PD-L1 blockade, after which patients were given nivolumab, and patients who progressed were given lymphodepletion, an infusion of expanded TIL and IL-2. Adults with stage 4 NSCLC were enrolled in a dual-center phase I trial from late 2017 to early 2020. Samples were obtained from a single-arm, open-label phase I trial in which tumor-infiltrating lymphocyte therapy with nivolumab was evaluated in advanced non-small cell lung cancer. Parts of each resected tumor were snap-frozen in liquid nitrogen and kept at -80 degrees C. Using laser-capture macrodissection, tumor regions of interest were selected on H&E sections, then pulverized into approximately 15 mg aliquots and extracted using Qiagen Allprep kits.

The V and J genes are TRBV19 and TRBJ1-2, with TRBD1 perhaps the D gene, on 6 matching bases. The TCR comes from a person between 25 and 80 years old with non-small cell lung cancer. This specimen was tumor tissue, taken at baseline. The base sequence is TGTGCCAGTAGTCCACCCACAGGGTTGGGCTATGGCTACACCTTC. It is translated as CASSPPTGLGYGYTF.